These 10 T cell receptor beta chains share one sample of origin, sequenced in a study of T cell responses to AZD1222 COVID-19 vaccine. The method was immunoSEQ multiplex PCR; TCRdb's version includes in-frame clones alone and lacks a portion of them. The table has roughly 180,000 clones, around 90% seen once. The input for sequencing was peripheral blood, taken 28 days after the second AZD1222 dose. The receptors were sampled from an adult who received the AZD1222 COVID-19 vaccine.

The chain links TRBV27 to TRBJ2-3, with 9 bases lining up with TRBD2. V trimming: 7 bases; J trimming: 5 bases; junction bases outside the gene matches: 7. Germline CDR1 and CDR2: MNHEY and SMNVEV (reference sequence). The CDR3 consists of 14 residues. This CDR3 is CASKNSGSVDTQYF. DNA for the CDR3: TGTGCCAGCAAAAATAGCGGGAGTGTAGATACGCAGTATTTT.

In DNA form, the CDR3 reads TGTGCCAGCAGCCTGACAGGGCCTAATGAAAAACTGTTTTTT. Translated, it gives CASSLTGPNEKLFF. The chain carries TRBV11-2 and TRBJ1-4; 7 bases are a match to TRBD1. V lost 5 bases, J lost 3 bases, and 3 bases stayed unmatched. CDR1 and CDR2 from the germline V gene are SGHAT and FQNNGV. This CDR3 contains 14 residues.

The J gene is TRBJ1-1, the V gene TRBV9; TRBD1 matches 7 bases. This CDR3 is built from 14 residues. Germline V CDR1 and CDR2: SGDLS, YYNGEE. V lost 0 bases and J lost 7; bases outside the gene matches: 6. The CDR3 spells CASSVEGQNREAFF. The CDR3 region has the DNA TGTGCCAGCAGCGTAGAGGGACAGAACCGTGAAGCTTTCTTT.

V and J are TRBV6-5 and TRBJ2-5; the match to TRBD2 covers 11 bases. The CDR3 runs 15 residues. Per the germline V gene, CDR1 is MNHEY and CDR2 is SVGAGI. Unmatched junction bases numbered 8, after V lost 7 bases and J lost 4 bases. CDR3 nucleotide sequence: TGTGCCAGCATCGGTTTAGCGGGAGGGGGAGAGACCCAGTACTTC. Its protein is CASIGLAGGGETQYF.

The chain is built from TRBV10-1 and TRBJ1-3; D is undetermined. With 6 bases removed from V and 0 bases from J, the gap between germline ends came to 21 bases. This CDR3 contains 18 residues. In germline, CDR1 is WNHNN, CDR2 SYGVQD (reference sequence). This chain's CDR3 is CASRRVRPKLYSGNTIYF. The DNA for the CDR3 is TGCGCCAGCAGGAGGGTCAGGCCCAAACTTTACTCTGGAAACACCATATATTTT.

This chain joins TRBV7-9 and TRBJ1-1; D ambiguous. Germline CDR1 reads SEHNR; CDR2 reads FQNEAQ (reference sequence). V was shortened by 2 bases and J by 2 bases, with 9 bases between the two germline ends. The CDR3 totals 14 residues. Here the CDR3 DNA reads TGTGCCAGCAGCTTACAGCCGGTAAACACTGAAGCTTTCTTT. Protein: CASSLQPVNTEAFF.

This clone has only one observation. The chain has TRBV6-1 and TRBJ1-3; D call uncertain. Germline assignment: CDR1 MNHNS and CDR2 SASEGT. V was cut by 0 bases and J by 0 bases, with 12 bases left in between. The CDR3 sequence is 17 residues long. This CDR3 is CASSEAHPVYSGNTIYF. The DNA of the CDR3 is TGTGCCAGCAGTGAAGCCCATCCAGTGTACTCTGGAAACACCATATATTTT.

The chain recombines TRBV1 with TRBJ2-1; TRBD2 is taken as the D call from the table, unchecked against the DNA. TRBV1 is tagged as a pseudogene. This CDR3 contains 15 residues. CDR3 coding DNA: TGCACCAGCAGCCAAGTCCGGGAGGCCTACAATGAGCAGTTCTTC. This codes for CTSSQVREAYNEQFF.

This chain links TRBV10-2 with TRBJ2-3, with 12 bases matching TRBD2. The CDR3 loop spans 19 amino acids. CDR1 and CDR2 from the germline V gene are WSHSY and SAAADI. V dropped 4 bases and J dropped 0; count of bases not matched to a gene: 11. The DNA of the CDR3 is TGCGCCAGCAGTGGGGCCTTCGGACTAGCGGGGAGTAGCACAGATACGCAGTATTTT. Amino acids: CASSGAFGLAGSSTDTQYF.

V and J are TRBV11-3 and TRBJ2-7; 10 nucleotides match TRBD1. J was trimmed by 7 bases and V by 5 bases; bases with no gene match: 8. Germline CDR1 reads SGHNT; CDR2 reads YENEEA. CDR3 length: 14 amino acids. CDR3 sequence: CASSQRQGAREQYF. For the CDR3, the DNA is TGTGCCAGCAGCCAGAGACAGGGGGCGCGGGAGCAGTACTTC.